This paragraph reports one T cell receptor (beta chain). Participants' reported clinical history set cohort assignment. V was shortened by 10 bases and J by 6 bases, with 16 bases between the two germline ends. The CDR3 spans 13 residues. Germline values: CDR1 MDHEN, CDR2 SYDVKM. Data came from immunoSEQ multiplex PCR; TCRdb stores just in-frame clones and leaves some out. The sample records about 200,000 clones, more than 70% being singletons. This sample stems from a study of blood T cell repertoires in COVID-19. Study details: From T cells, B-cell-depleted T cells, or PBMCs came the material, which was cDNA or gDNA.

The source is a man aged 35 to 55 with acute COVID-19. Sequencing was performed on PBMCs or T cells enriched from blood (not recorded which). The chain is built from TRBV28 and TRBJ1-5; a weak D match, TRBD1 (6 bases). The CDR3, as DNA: TGTGCCACCAAACAGGGTTTGGGTCAGCCCCAGCATTTT. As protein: CATKQGLGQPQHF.